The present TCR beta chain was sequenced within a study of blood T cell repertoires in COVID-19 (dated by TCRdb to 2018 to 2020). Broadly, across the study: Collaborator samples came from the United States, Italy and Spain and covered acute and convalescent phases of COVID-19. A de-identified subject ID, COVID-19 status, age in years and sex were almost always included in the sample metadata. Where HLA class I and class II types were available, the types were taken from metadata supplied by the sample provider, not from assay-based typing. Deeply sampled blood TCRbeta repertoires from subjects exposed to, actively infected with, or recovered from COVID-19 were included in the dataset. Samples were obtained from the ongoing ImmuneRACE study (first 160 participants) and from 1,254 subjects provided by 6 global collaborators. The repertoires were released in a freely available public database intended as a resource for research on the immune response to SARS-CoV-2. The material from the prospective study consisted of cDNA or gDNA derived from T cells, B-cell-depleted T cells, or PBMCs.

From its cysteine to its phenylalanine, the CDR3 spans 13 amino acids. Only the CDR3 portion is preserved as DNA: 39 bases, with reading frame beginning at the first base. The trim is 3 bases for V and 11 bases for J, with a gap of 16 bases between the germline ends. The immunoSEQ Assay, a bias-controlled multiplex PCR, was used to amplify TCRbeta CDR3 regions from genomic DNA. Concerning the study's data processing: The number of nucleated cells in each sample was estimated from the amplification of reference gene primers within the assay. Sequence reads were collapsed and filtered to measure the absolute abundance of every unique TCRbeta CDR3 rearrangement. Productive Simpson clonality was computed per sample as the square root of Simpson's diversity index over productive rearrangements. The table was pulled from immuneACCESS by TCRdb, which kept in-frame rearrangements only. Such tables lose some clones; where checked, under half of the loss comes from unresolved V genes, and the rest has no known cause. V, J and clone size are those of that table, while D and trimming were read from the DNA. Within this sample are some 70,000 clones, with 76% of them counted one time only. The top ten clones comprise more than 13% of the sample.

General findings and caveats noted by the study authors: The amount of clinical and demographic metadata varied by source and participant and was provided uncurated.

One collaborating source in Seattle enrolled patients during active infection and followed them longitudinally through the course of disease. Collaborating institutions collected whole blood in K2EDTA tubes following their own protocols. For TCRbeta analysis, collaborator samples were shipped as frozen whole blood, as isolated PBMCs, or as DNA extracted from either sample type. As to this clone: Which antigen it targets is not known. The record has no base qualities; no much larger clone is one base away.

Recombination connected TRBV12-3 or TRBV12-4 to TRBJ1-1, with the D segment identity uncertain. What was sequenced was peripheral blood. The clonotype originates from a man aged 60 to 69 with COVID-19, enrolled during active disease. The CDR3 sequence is CASSFYLGIAAFF. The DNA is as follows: TGTGCCAGCAGTTTTTATTTGGGCATCGCGGCTTTCTTT.